In its sample, the clone carrying this T cell receptor beta chain was seen a few times. Its antigen is not known. Each TCR cDNA molecule bore a unique molecular identifier. TCRdb used MiXCR to reprocess the 5' RACE reads, holding one entry per CDR3 protein. Of around 66,000 distinct CDR3 sequences in the sample, roughly 5.9% were seen once. The sample comes from a study of spatial heterogeneity in lung cancer. Study-wide results and limits: Expanded tumor TCRs that were ubiquitous appeared in blood more at resection than follow-up.

There are 16 residues in the CDR3. The germline gives CDR1 KGHSH, CDR2 LQKENI. V shed 6 bases and J 2 bases; nucleotides not matched to a gene: 10. Stated time point: sample taken at primary tumor resection. The cohort: some 70 early-stage, untreated non-small cell lung cancer patients. Unsorted whole RNA of tumor, nontumor lung or frozen PBMC was sequenced. The chain uses TRBV18 and TRBJ2-1; the match to TRBD2 covers 7 bases. The sample here was PBMCs, taken at surgery. The source of this sequence is a female donor with early-stage non-small cell lung cancer. This CDR3 reads CASSREAGTPYNEQFF. The DNA for the CDR3 is TGTGCCAGCTCGCGCGAAGCGGGAACTCCCTACAATGAGCAGTTCTTC. Together with reference TRBV18 and TRBJ2-1, the CDR3 gives the full variable domain: NAGVMQNPRHLVRRRGQEARLRCSPMKGHSHVYWYRQLPEEGLKFMVYLQKENIIDESGMPKERFSAEFPKEGPSILRIQQVVRGDSAAYFCASSREAGTPYNEQFFGPGTRLTVL.